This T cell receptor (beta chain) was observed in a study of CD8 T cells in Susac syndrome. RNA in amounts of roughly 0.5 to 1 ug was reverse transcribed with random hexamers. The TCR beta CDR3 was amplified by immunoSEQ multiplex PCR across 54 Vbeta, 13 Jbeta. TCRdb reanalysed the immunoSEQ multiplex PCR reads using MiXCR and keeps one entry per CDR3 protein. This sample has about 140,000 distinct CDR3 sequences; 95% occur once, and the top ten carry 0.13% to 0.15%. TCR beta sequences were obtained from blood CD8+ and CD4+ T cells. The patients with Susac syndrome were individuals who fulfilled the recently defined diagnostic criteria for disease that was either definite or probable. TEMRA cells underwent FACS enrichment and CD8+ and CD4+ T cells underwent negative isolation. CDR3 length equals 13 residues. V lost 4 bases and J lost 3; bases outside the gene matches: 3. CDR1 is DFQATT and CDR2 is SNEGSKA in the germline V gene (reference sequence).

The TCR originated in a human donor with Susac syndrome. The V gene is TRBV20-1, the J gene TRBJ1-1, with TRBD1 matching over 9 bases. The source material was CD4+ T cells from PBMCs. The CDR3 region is CSANRGPDTEAFF. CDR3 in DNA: TGCAGTGCTAACAGGGGGCCCGACACTGAAGCTTTCTTT.